A selection of T cell receptor beta chains follows, all from one sample in a study of CD8 T cells in ankylosing spondylitis. TCRdb analysed the 5' RACE reads with MiXCR anew, one entry per CDR3 protein. Altogether 330,000 or so distinct CDR3 sequences are present, 7% to 9% being singletons, with the ten largest covering roughly 15%. The sequenced material came from blood, either unsorted or a sorted T cell fraction (not recorded which). All receptors come from a male donor with ankylosing spondylitis. Both conserved end residues are trimmed from each CDR3.

j_gene: TRBJ1-1; v_gene: TRBV4-1; CDR3aa: ASSQETNTEAF
j_gene: TRBJ2-2; v_gene: TRBV6-1; CDR3aa: ASSGGQGAGGELF
j_gene: TRBJ2-1; v_gene: TRBV11-2; CDR3aa: ASSRRGAGPYNEQF
j_gene: TRBJ2-4; v_gene: TRBV28; CDR3aa: ASSLGWTSGSAKNIQY
j_gene: TRBJ2-4; v_gene: TRBV5-1; CDR3aa: ASSPRDRAGIQY
j_gene: TRBJ2-1; v_gene: TRBV7-3; CDR3aa: ASSLKGGLVTHEQF
j_gene: TRBJ2-2; v_gene: TRBV30; CDR3aa: AWSGTGGRNTGELF
j_gene: TRBJ2-1; v_gene: TRBV7-2; CDR3aa: ASSLVGGYEQF
j_gene: TRBJ2-7; v_gene: TRBV6-5; CDR3aa: ASSSLGDRVHEQY
j_gene: TRBJ2-5; v_gene: TRBV29-1; CDR3aa: SVESGFRETQY
j_gene: TRBJ2-7; v_gene: TRBV20-1; CDR3aa: SASRPTPGHSEQY
j_gene: TRBJ1-3; v_gene: TRBV6-6; CDR3aa: ASRPLGNTIY
j_gene: TRBJ2-1; v_gene: TRBV20-1; CDR3aa: SASKVSGSGSDEQF
j_gene: TRBJ2-5; v_gene: TRBV19; CDR3aa: ASSPPGLAGETQY
j_gene: TRBJ2-2; v_gene: TRBV29-1; CDR3aa: SAGQGVSTGELF
j_gene: TRBJ1-5; v_gene: TRBV18; CDR3aa: GSSPRRGDQPQH
j_gene: TRBJ2-5; v_gene: TRBV4-3; CDR3aa: ASSQDLGAGGFETQY
j_gene: TRBJ2-4; v_gene: TRBV4-2; CDR3aa: ASSQLLAGGLNIQY
j_gene: TRBJ2-5; v_gene: TRBV5-1; CDR3aa: ASSSTGMQETQY
j_gene: TRBJ2-7; v_gene: TRBV5-5; CDR3aa: ASSLDATRAYEQY
j_gene: TRBJ2-7; v_gene: TRBV18; CDR3aa: ASSPPSSYEQY
j_gene: TRBJ2-7; v_gene: TRBV4-3; CDR3aa: ASSSRLAGVVEQY
j_gene: TRBJ2-1; v_gene: TRBV10-2; CDR3aa: ASSDWTSGRKNEQF
j_gene: TRBJ2-7; v_gene: TRBV5-6; CDR3aa: ASSSGPSGSLYEQY
j_gene: TRBJ1-5; v_gene: TRBV10-3; CDR3aa: AISESAQGTGQPQH
j_gene: TRBJ2-1; v_gene: TRBV20-1; CDR3aa: SARDPGGSYNEQF
j_gene: TRBJ2-1; v_gene: TRBV20-1; CDR3aa: SARASGSRNEQF
j_gene: TRBJ2-1; v_gene: TRBV11-1; CDR3aa: ASKQGGSYNEQF
j_gene: TRBJ2-1; v_gene: TRBV6-1; CDR3aa: ASSPRTSGPNEQF
j_gene: TRBJ2-6; v_gene: TRBV18; CDR3aa: ASSESQELWTANVLT
j_gene: TRBJ2-2; v_gene: TRBV5-1; CDR3aa: ASSLPSGANTGELF
j_gene: TRBJ2-2; v_gene: TRBV29-1; CDR3aa: SVRTTGFDTGELF
j_gene: TRBJ1-1; v_gene: TRBV6-1; CDR3aa: ASSPGPPPTAF
j_gene: TRBJ1-1; v_gene: TRBV20-1; CDR3aa: SASGDWSEAF
j_gene: TRBJ2-5; v_gene: TRBV4-3; CDR3aa: ASSPREGLHQY
j_gene: TRBJ1-3; v_gene: TRBV3-1; CDR3aa: ASSRDVGNTIY
j_gene: TRBJ2-7; v_gene: TRBV7-6; CDR3aa: ASSLFPVSSYEQY
j_gene: TRBJ2-2; v_gene: TRBV6-2/TRBV6-3; CDR3aa: ASTQIRTGELF
j_gene: TRBJ2-1; v_gene: TRBV29-1; CDR3aa: SVWGNGRIGNEQF
j_gene: TRBJ2-3; v_gene: TRBV15; CDR3aa: ATSRDSGERNTQY
j_gene: TRBJ2-7; v_gene: TRBV20-1; CDR3aa: SATTYEQY
j_gene: TRBJ2-5; v_gene: TRBV20-1; CDR3aa: SAPGTVQETQY